Following are 7 T cell receptor beta chains from one sample sequenced in a study of low-dose radiotherapy and immunotherapy resistance in tumors. With TRAV- and TRBV-specific primers, first-strand cDNA was made, covering the alpha and beta chains. Amplification, which lasted around 21 PCR cycles, used a constant-region primer and V-primer adapter to amplify TCRs. TCRdb passed the reads through MiXCR, listing each CDR3 protein once. The repertoire consists of 6,500 to 8,500 distinct CDR3 sequences, with roughly 50% occurring once and the leading ten covering more than 9.5%. The receptors here all came from a human donor with advanced metastatic prostate, ovarian, gallbladder or colorectal cancer (not recorded which). This table probably holds off-target reads from a library built for another chain.

V is TRBV3-1 and J is TRBJ2-5; D might be TRBD2 (6 bases). The V end lost 7 bases, the J end lost 1 base, and 16 bases lay between the germline ends. The CDR3 extends over 15 amino acids. CDR1 LGHDT and CDR2 YNNKEL come from the germline V gene (reference sequence). The CDR3 loop is CASTPYSGPQETQYF. CDR3 sequence (DNA): TGTGCCAGCACGCCCTATAGCGGCCCCCAAGAGACCCAGTACTTC.

The rearrangement uses TRBV7-8 and TRBJ2-7, with D uncertain. CDR3 size: 15 residues. V was shortened by 1 base and J by 3 bases, with 13 bases between the two germline ends. The V gene's germline CDR1 is SGHVS and CDR2 FQNEAQ. The CDR3 reads CASSLEVRGVYEQYF. The CDR3 nucleotides are TGTGCCAGCAGCTTAGAGGTGCGAGGAGTCTACGAGCAGTACTTC.

This clonotype was observed a handful of times. The V call is TRBV3-1, the J call TRBJ2-1; 8 positions match TRBD2. Per the germline V gene, CDR1 is LGHDT and CDR2 is YNNKEL (reference sequence). Germline trimming cut 1 base from V and 5 bases from J; bases unmatched to any gene: 10. This CDR3 region has 17 residues. CDR3 residues: CASSQVSSGHRDNEQFF. DNA for the CDR3: TGTGCCAGCAGCCAAGTTTCTAGCGGGCACAGAGACAATGAGCAGTTCTTC.

The chain carries TRBV23-1 and TRBJ2-2; TRBD1 matches at 9 bases. TRBV23-1 is known as an ORF, though its function is uncertain. The V and J ends lost 2 bases and 5 bases, in that order; junction bases with no gene match: 6. There are 16 residues in the CDR3. CDR3 loop: CASSQLWTGETGELFF. In DNA form, the CDR3 reads TGCGCCAGCAGTCAACTATGGACAGGGGAAACCGGGGAGCTGTTTTTT.

The rearrangement links TRBV28 to TRBJ2-3; the match to TRBD2 covers 10 bases. Looked up from germline, CDR1 is MDHEN and CDR2 is SYDVKM. V trimming: 3 bases; J trimming: 2 bases; junction bases outside the gene matches: 2. The CDR3 runs 15 residues. As DNA, the CDR3 is TGTGCCAGCAGTTTTAGCGGGAGGCTCACAGATACGCAGTATTTT. This sequence encodes CASSFSGRLTDTQYF.

In this sample, this clonotype turned up a few times. The rearrangement joins TRBV28 to TRBJ1-5; D is undetermined. CDR1 is MDHEN, CDR2 SYDVKM, per germline. The CDR3 is made up of 14 amino acids. Between the trimmed V and J ends, which lost 7 bases and 0 bases, there was a span of 10 bases. The CDR3 nucleotides are TGTGCCAGCAATCCCCTTTATAGCAATCAGCCCCAGCATTTT. Translated, it gives CASNPLYSNQPQHF.

The CDR3 loop is CASSIEKGGGELFF. Written as DNA, the CDR3 is TGTGCCAGTAGTATAGAGAAGGGAGGAGGGGAGCTGTTTTTT. J is TRBJ2-2 and V is TRBV19; perhaps TRBD2 as D (6 bases). Between the trimmed V and J ends, which lost 0 bases and 8 bases, there was a span of 10 bases. CDR3 length: 14 amino acids. Per the germline V gene, CDR1 is LNHDA and CDR2 is SQIVND (reference sequence).